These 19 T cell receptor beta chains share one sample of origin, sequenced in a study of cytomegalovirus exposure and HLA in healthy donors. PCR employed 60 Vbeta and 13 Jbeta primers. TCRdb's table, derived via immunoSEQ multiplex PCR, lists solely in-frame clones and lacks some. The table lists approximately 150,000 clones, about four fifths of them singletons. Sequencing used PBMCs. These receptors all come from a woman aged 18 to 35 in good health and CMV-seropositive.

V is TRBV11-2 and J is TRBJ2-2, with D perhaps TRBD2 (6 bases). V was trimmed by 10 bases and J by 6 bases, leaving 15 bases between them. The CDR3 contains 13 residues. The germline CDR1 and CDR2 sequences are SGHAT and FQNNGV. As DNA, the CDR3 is TGTGCCACGGGACTTTCCAACGCCGGGGAGCTGTTTTTT. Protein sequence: CATGLSNAGELFF. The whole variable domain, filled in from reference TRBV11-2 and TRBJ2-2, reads EAGVAQSPRYKIIEKRQSVAFWCNPISGHATLYWYQQILGQGPKLLIQFQNNGVVDDSQLPKDRFSAERLKGVDSTLKIQPAKLEDSAVYLCATGLSNAGELFFGEGSRLTVL.

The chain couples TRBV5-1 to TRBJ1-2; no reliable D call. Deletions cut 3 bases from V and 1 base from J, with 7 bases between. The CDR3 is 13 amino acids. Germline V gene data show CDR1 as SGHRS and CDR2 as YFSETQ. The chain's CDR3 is CASSSTVNYGYTF. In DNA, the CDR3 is TGCGCCAGCAGCTCCACGGTTAACTATGGCTACACCTTC.

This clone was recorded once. DNA of the CDR3: TGTGCCACTAGCGGGGCCTACAATGAGCAGTTCTTC. This gives the protein CATSGAYNEQFF. This chain connects TRBV19 to TRBJ2-1; TRBD2 agrees at 9 bases. The CDR3 consists of 12 residues. V lost 10 bases and J lost 2; bases outside the gene matches: 0. Per the germline V gene, CDR1 is LNHDA and CDR2 is SQIVND (reference sequence).

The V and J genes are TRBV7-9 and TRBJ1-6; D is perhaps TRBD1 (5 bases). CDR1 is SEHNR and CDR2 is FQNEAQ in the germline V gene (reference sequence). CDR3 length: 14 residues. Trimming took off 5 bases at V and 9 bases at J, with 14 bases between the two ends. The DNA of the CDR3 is TGTGCCAGCAGCCGGGACTCCTTAAGTTCACCCCTCCACTTT. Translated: CASSRDSLSSPLHF. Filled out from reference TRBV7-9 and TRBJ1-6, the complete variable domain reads DTGVSQNPRHKITKRGQNVTFRCDPISEHNRLYWYRQTLGQGPEFLTYFQNEAQLEKSRLLSDRFSAERPKGSFSTLEIQRTEQGDSAMYLCASSRDSLSSPLHFGNGTRLTVT.

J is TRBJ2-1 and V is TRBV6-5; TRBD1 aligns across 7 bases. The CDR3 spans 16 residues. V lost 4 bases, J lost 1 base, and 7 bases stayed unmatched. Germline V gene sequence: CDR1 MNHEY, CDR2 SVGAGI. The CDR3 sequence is CASSSTTGWSYNEQFF. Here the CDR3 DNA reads TGTGCCAGCAGTTCCACGACAGGGTGGTCCTACAATGAGCAGTTCTTC.

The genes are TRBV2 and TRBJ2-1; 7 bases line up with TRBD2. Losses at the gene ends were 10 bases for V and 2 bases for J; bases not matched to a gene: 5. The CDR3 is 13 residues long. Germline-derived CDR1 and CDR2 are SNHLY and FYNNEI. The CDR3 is CATRGEAYNEQFF. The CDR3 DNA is TGTGCCACCCGGGGGGAGGCCTACAATGAGCAGTTCTTC. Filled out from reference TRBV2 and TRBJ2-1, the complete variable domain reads EPEVTQTPSHQVTQMGQEVILRCVPISNHLYFYWYRQILGQKVEFLVSFYNNEISEKSEIFDDQFSVERPDGSNFTLKIRSTKLEDSAMYFCATRGEAYNEQFFGPGTRLTVL.

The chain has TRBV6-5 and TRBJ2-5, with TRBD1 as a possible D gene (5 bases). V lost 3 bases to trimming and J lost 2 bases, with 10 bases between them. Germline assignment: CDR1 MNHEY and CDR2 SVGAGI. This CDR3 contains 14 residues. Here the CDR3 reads CASSYRTTQETQYF. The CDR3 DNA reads TGTGCCAGCAGTTATCGGACAACTCAAGAGACCCAGTACTTC.

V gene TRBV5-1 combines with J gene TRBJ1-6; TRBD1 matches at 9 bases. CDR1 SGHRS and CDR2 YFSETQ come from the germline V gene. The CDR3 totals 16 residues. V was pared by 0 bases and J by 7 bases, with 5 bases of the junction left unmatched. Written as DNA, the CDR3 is TGCGCCAGCAGCTTGGGGTACGGACAGGGGAATTCACCCCTCCACTTT. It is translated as CASSLGYGQGNSPLHF.

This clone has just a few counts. The CDR3 region has the DNA TGTGCCAGCAGCTTCCGGGGGACTGGGGCCAACGTCCTGACTTTC. Translation: CASSFRGTGANVLTF. This chain joins TRBV11-2 and TRBJ2-6; D is possibly TRBD2 (6 bases). V lost 3 bases, J lost 2 bases, and 8 bases lay in between. Germline loops: CDR1 SGHAT, CDR2 FQNNGV. This CDR3 spans 15 amino acids.

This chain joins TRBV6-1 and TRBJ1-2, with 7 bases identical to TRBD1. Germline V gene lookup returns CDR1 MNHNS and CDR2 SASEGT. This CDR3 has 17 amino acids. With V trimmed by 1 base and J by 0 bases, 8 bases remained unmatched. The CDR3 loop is CASSEVGGRETNYGYTF. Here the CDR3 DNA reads TGTGCCAGCAGTGAAGTAGGGGGCAGAGAAACTAACTATGGCTACACCTTC.

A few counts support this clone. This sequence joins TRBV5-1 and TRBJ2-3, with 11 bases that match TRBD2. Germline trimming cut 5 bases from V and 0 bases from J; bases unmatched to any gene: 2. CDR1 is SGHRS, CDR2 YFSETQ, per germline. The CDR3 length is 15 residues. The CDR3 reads CASRRTSGSTDTQYF. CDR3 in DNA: TGCGCCAGCAGACGGACTAGCGGGAGCACAGATACGCAGTATTTT.

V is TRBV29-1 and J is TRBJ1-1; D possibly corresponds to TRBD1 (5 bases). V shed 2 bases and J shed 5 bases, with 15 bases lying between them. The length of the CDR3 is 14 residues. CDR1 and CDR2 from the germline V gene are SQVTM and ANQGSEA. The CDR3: CSVELSHRWTEAFF. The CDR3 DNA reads TGCAGCGTTGAACTCTCGCACAGGTGGACTGAAGCTTTCTTT. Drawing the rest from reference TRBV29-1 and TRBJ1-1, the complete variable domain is SAVISQKPSRDICQRGTSLTIQCQVDSQVTMMFWYRQQPGQSLTLIATANQGSEATYESGFVIDKFPISRPNLTFSTLTVSNMSPEDSSIYLCSVELSHRWTEAFFGQGTRLTVV.

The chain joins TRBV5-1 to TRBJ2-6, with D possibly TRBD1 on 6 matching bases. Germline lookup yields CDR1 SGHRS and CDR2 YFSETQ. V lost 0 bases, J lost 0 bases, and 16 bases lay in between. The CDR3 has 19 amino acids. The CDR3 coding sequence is TGCGCCAGCAGCTTGGCACTTACAGGGATCATCTCTGGGGCCAACGTCCTGACTTTC. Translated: CASSLALTGIISGANVLTF. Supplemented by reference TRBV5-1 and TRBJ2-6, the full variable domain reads KAGVTQTPRYLIKTRGQQVTLSCSPISGHRSVSWYQQTPGQGLQFLFEYFSETQRNKGNFPGRFSGRQFSNSRSEMNVSTLELGDSALYLCASSLALTGIISGANVLTFGAGSRLTVL.

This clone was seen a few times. CDR3 nucleotide sequence: TGCGCCAGCAGTGAACTCGGGACAGGGAGAGCTTTCTTT. This codes for CASSELGTGRAFF. The chain carries TRBV10-2 and TRBJ1-1; 9 bases align to TRBD1. The V gene end was trimmed by 3 bases and the J gene end by 10 bases; junction bases not matched to a gene: 6. The CDR3 covers 13 residues. Germline CDR1 is WSHSY and CDR2 is SAAADI.

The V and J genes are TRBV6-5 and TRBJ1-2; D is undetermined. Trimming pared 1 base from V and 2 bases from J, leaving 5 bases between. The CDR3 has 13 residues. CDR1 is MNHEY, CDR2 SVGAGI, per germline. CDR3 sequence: CASSYLQNYGYTF. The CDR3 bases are TGTGCCAGCAGTTACTTACAGAACTATGGCTACACCTTC.

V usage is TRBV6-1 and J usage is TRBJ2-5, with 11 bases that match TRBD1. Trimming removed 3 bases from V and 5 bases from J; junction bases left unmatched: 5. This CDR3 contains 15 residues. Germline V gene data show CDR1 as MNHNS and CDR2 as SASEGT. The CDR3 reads CASSDRTGGRETQYF. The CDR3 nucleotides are TGTGCCAGCAGTGACCGGACAGGGGGCAGGGAGACCCAGTACTTC.

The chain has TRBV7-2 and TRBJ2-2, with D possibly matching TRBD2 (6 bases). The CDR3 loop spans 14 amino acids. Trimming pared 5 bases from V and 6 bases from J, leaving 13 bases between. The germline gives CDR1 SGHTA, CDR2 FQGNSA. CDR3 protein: CASSIGTRPGELFF. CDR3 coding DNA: TGTGCCAGCAGCATAGGGACTCGACCCGGGGAGCTGTTTTTT.

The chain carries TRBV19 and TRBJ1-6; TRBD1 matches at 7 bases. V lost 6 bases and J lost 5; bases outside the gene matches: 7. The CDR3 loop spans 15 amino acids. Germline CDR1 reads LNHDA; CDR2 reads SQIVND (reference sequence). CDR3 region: CASRADRANNSPLHF. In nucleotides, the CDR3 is TGTGCCAGTAGAGCCGACAGGGCCAATAATTCACCCCTCCACTTT.

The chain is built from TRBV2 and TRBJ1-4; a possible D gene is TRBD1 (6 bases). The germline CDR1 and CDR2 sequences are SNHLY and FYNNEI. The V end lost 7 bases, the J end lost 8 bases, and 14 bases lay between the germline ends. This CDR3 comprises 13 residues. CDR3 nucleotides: TGTGCCAGCAATAGGGACATTTCAGAAAAACTGTTTTTT. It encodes CASNRDISEKLFF.